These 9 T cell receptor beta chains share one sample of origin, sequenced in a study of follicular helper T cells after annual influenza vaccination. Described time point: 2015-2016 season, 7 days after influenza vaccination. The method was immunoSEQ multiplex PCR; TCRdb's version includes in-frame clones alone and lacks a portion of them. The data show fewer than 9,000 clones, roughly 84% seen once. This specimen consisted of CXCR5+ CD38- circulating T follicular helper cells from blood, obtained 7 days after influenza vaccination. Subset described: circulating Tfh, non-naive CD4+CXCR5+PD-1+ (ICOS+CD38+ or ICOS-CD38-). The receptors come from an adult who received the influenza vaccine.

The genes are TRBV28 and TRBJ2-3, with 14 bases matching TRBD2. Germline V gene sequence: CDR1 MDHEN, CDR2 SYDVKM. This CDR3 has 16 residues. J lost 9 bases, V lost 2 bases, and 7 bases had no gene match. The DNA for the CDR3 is TGTGCCAGCAGTTTAACGGGACTAGCGGGAGTCGGAACGCAGTATTTT. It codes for CASSLTGLAGVGTQYF.

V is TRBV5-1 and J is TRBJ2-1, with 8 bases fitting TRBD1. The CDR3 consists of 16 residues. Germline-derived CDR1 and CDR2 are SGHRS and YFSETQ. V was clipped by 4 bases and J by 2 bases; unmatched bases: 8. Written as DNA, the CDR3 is TGCGCCAGCAGCCGGGGGACAGGCCCAACCTACAATGAGCAGTTCTTC. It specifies CASSRGTGPTYNEQFF.

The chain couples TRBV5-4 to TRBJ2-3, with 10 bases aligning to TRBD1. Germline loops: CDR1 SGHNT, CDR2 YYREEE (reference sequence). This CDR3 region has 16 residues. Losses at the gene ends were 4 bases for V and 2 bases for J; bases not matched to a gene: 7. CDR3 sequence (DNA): TGTGCCAGCAGCCTGGACAGGGGGTTATCCACAGATACGCAGTATTTT. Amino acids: CASSLDRGLSTDTQYF.

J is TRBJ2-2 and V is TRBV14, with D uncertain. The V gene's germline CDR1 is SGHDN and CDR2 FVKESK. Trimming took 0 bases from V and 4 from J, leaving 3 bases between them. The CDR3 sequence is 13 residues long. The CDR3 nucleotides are TGTGCCAGCAGCCAAGATTTCACCGGGGAGCTGTTTTTT. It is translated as CASSQDFTGELFF. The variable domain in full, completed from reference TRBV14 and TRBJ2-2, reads EAGVTQFPSHSVIEKGQTVTLRCDPISGHDNLYWYRRVMGKEIKFLLHFVKESKQDESGMPNNRFLAERTGGTYSTLKVQPAELEDSGVYFCASSQDFTGELFFGEGSRLTVL.

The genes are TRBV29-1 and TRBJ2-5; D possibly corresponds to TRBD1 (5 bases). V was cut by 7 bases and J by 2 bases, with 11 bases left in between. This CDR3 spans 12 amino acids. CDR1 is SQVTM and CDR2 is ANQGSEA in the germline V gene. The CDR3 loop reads CSGNAGQETQYF. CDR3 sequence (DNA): TGCAGCGGGAACGCAGGGCAAGAGACCCAGTACTTC.

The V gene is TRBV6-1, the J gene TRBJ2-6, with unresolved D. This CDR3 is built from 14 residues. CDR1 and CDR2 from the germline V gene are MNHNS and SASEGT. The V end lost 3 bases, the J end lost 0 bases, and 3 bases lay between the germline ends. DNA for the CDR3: TGTGCCAGCAGTGACATCTCTGGGGCCAACGTCCTGACTTTC. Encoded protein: CASSDISGANVLTF.

CDR3: CASSLVTPGSGELFF. CDR3 DNA: TGCGCCAGCAGCTTAGTCACCCCGGGGAGCGGGGAGCTGTTTTTT. The V gene is TRBV5-1, the J gene TRBJ2-2; TRBD2 might be the D (5 bases). Germline loops: CDR1 SGHRS, CDR2 YFSETQ. Trimming shortened V by 2 bases and J by 7 bases, and 15 bases separated the two germline ends. This CDR3 region has 15 residues.

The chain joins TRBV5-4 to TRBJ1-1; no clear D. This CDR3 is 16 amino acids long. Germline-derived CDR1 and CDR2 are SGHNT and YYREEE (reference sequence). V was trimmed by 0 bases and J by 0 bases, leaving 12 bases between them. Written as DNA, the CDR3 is TGTGCCAGCAGCTTGGCTACAGTGAACATGAACACTGAAGCTTTCTTT. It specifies CASSLATVNMNTEAFF.

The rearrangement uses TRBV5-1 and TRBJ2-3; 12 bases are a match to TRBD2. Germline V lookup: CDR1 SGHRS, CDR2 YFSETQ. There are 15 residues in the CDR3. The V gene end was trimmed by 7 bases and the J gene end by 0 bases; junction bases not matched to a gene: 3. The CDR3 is CASRTSGASTDTQYF. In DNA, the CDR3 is TGCGCCAGCCGGACTAGCGGGGCTAGCACAGATACGCAGTATTTT.